The rows below give T cell receptor beta chains drawn from one sample of a study of CDR3 diversity in severe acne. TCRdb fed the PCR reads into MiXCR, producing one record per CDR3 protein. The sample holds approximately 97,000 distinct CDR3 sequences, roughly half seen once. Sequencing was carried out using blood. The receptor set was obtained from a male donor with acne. The CDR3 runs from the conserved cysteine through the conserved F or W. D genes are given only for firm matches. Only some rows state a clone size, as once, few, many or a class for expanded clones.

J | size | D | V | DNA | CDR3
TRBJ2-3 | medium-sized | NA | TRBV7-8 | TGTGCCAGCAGCTTTAGGACAGATACGCAGTATTTT | CASSFRTDTQYF
TRBJ1-5 | NA | NA | TRBV19 | TGTGCCAGTAGTATATTTTCCCGAGGCGATCAGCCCCAGCATTTT | CASSIFSRGDQPQHF
TRBJ2-1 | few | NA | TRBV10-3 | TGTGCCATCAGTGAACTAGGGGACGCCTCCTACAATGAGCAGTTCTTC | CAISELGDASYNEQFF
TRBJ2-5 | NA | TRBD1 | TRBV7-2 | TGTGCCAGCAGCCCAGGGGGCCTGGAGACCCAGTACTTC | CASSPGGLETQYF
TRBJ1-2 | NA | NA | TRBV10-3 | TGTGCCATCTTTGACCCAGGGGACTATGGCTACACCTTC | CAIFDPGDYGYTF
TRBJ2-1 | NA | NA | TRBV27 | TGTGCCAGCAGTTTAGGGCAAAATGAGCAGTTCTTC | CASSLGQNEQFF
TRBJ2-3 | many | TRBD1 | TRBV9 | TGTGCCAGCAGCGCCGAGGTGGGACAGGGGAGAACCCTCACAGATACGCAGTATTTT | CASSAEVGQGRTLTDTQYF
TRBJ1-5 | NA | NA | TRBV19 | NA | CASNSGRTDEQFFGPGTRDQPQHF
TRBJ1-5 | NA | TRBD1 | TRBV15 | TGTGCCACCAGCAGAGGGGGGGGACAGGGGACTCAGCCCCAGCATTTT | CATSRGGGQGTQPQHF
TRBJ2-7 | NA | TRBD2 | TRBV19 | TGTGCCAGTAGTCCCGACAGCATATTCCCGGGGAGCAGACTAGCCCCACGGGAGCAGTACTTC | CASSPDSIFPGSRLAPREQYF
TRBJ2-1 | many | TRBD1 | TRBV11-2 | TGTGCCAGCAGACAGACAGGGGGCAATGAGCAGTTCTTC | CASRQTGGNEQFF
TRBJ2-7 | once | TRBD1 | TRBV24-1 | TGTGCCACCAGTGACAGCGGACAGGGAGGCGAGCAGTACTTC | CATSDSGQGGEQYF
TRBJ1-1 | NA | NA | TRBV28 | TGTGCCAGCCGTGTCGGGTCCTCGAACACTGAAGCTTTCTTT | CASRVGSSNTEAFF
TRBJ2-7 | NA | NA | TRBV25-1 | TGTGCCAGCAGTGCTCAAGACAGGAACGAGCAGTACTTC | CASSAQDRNEQYF
TRBJ2-1 | NA | TRBD2 | TRBV2 | TGTGCCAGCGCCTTTCTAGCGGGAGGTTGGCTCAATGAGCAGTTCTTC | CASAFLAGGWLNEQFF
TRBJ2-2 | few | NA | TRBV2 | TGTGCCAGCATATCAACCACCGGGGAGCTGTTTTTT | CASISTTGELFF
TRBJ2-5 | NA | TRBD2 | TRBV11-3 | TGTGCCAGCAGCTACCCCGGACTAGCGGGAGAGACCCAGTACTTC | CASSYPGLAGETQYF
TRBJ1-2 | NA | NA | TRBV2 | TGTGCCAGCGGCGAGGTCGACTATGGCTACACCTTC | CASGEVDYGYTF
TRBJ2-7 | NA | TRBD1 | TRBV20-1 | TGCAGTGCTGATACACCAGGGGGCACGGTCGAGCAGTACTTC | CSADTPGGTVEQYF
TRBJ2-1 | NA | NA | TRBV27 | TGTGCCAGCAGTTTAACAAGGACCTACAATGAGCAGTTCTTC | CASSLTRTYNEQFF
TRBJ2-3 | NA | NA | TRBV4-1 | TGCGCCAGCAGCCAAGTCAGTACAGGCACAGATACGCAGTATTTT | CASSQVSTGTDTQYF
TRBJ2-3 | medium-sized | TRBD2 | TRBV7-8 | TGTGCCAGCAGCTTAGACCCCCGACTGGGGACTAGCGGGAGGGGAGATACGCAGTATTTT | CASSLDPRLGTSGRGDTQYF
TRBJ1-1 | many | NA | TRBV10-3 | TGTGCCATCAGTCCTCAGGGGAGCACTGAAGCTTTCTTT | CAISPQGSTEAFF
TRBJ2-3 | NA | TRBD2 | TRBV12-5 | TGTGCTAGTGGTTTGACCTCCCTAGCGGGAGGGGTAACAGATACGCAGTATTTT | CASGLTSLAGGVTDTQYF
TRBJ1-1 | NA | NA | TRBV29-1 | TGCAGCGCTGTACCTGGACAGTCGAACACTGAAGCTTTCTTT | CSAVPGQSNTEAFF
TRBJ2-1 | many | TRBD2 | TRBV5-1 | TGCGCCAGCAGCTTGCTAGCGGAATCCTACAATGAGCAGTTCTTC | CASSLLAESYNEQFF
TRBJ2-2 | NA | TRBD2 | TRBV29-1 | TGCAGCGTTCGGGCGGGAGCGAACACCGGGGAGCTGTTTTTT | CSVRAGANTGELFF
TRBJ2-3 | NA | TRBD2 | TRBV4-1 | TGCGCCAGCAGCTCCGGGACTAGCGGGAGCACAGATACGCAGTATTTT | CASSSGTSGSTDTQYF
TRBJ2-1 | many | NA | TRBV5-1 | TGCGCCAGCAGCTTTACGACAGACAATGAGCAGTTCTTC | CASSFTTDNEQFF